This T cell receptor (beta chain) was sequenced during a study of T cells after yellow fever vaccination. A single record per CDR3 protein comes from TCRdb applying MiXCR to the 5' RACE reads. Of some 600,000 distinct CDR3 sequences listed, 10% to 15% are singletons. This CDR3 comprises 19 residues. Trimming took 0 bases from V and 5 from J; bases not matched to a gene: 16. Germline-derived CDR1 and CDR2 are LNHNV and YYDKDF (reference sequence). This specimen was PBMCs, taken on the day of the yellow fever booster vaccination. The chain has TRBV15 and TRBJ2-7; 10 bases line up with TRBD2. This clonotype originated in a man aged 30-40 years who received the YFV17D yellow fever vaccine. CDR3: CATSRDLSGYSSGSNEQYF. The CDR3 DNA reads TGTGCCACCAGCAGAGATTTGTCCGGCTACTCTAGCGGGAGTAACGAGCAGTACTTC.